These T cell receptor beta chains were read from a single sample in a study of breast tumors, draining lymph nodes, adjacent tissues. Each CDR3 protein is one row after TCRdb ran MiXCR on the multiplex PCR reads. This table holds nearly 200,000 distinct CDR3 sequences, 31% found once. Specimen: axillary lymph node tissue. The origin of the receptors is a female donor with breast cancer. Some clones in this sample may be carry-over from other donors' samples. The CDR3 runs from the conserved cysteine through the conserved F or W. The D gene is left open where the match is weak. For some rows the clone size is stated as once, few or many, or as a class when expanded; others skip it.

few TRBJ2-4 TRBV30 TRBD1 CAFITGQTPLAKNIQYF TGTGCCTTCATCACGGGACAGACACCCCTAGCCAAAAACATTCAGTACTTC
many TRBJ1-5 TRBV19 NA CASSIRGTSNQPQHF TGTGCCAGTAGTATAAGGGGGACTAGCAATCAGCCCCAGCATTTT
NA TRBJ2-5 TRBV5-1 NA CASSLGWGPGVETQYF TGCGCCAGCAGCTTGGGCTGGGGACCCGGGGTGGAGACCCAGTACTTC
few TRBJ2-2 TRBV6-6 TRBD1 CASRPDRGPSNTGELFF TGTGCCAGCAGGCCCGACAGGGGGCCCTCGAACACCGGGGAGCTGTTTTTT
NA TRBJ1-6 TRBV6-5 NA CASRRNSLYNSPLHF TGTGCCAGCAGGCGCAATTCCCTCTATAATTCACCCCTCCACTTT
once TRBJ2-7 TRBV5-6 TRBD1 CASRPGQAYEQYF TGTGCCAGCAGGCCGGGACAGGCCTACGAGCAGTACTTC
NA TRBJ1-6 TRBV7-9 TRBD1 CASSAGTGASPLRF TGTGCCAGCAGCGCCGGGACAGGGGCTTCACCCCTCCGCTTT
many TRBJ1-4 TRBV11-2 TRBD1 CASSLRGVGEKLFF TGTGCCAGCAGCCTCAGGGGGGTTGGGGAAAAACTGTTTTTT
many TRBJ2-1 TRBV29-1 TRBD1 CSVEVWDSRYNEQFF TGCAGCGTTGAAGTGTGGGACAGCCGATACAATGAGCAGTTCTTC
NA TRBJ2-2 TRBV20-1 TRBD2 CSASPTSGGNTGELFF TGCAGTGCAAGCCCTACTAGCGGGGGGAACACCGGGGAGCTGTTTTTT
many TRBJ1-2 TRBV5-1 NA CASRGRTALSYGYTF TGCGCCAGCAGGGGGCGGACAGCTCTAAGCTATGGCTACACCTTC
many TRBJ2-1 TRBV13 TRBD1 CASSRGQISYNEQFF TGTGCCAGCAGCCGGGGACAGATCTCCTACAATGAGCAGTTCTTC
NA TRBJ2-2 TRBV3-1 NA CASSQGWGNTGELFF TGTGCCAGCAGCCAAGGCTGGGGGAACACCGGGGAGCTGTTTTTT
few TRBJ2-7 TRBV20-1 NA CSARDQKGRAYEQYF TGCAGTGCTAGAGATCAAAAAGGGCGGGCCTACGAGCAGTACTTC
NA TRBJ1-1 TRBV20-1 TRBD1 CSATTRRGSEAFF TGCAGTGCTACCACCCGCAGGGGGTCTGAAGCTTTCTTT
NA TRBJ2-3 TRBV11-1 TRBD2 CASSLVLAALDTQYF TGCGCCAGCAGCTTAGTTCTAGCGGCGTTAGATACGCAGTATTTT
few TRBJ2-2 TRBV7-8 NA CASSLDLGELFF TGTGCCAGCAGCTTAGACCTCGGGGAGCTGTTTTTT
many TRBJ2-2 TRBV18 NA CASSPLDSSTGELFF TGTGCCAGCTCACCACTAGACAGTTCCACCGGGGAGCTGTTTTTT
many TRBJ2-2 TRBV5-1 TRBD2 CASSFGAGGAGELFF TGCGCCAGCAGCTTTGGAGCGGGAGGGGCCGGGGAGCTGTTTTTT
many TRBJ2-7 TRBV10-3 NA CAISESRREQYF TGTGCCATCAGTGAGTCGAGGAGGGAGCAGTACTTC
few TRBJ1-3 TRBV20-1 TRBD1 CSAQDGTGGNTIYF TGCAGTGCTCAAGACGGGACAGGGGGAAACACCATATATTTT
NA TRBJ2-3 TRBV5-6 NA CASSLAEAGPTDTQYF TGTGCCAGCAGCTTGGCCGAGGCAGGACCCACAGATACGCAGTATTTT
NA TRBJ2-7 TRBV29-1 TRBD2 CSQEAGVNYEQYF TGCAGCCAAGAAGCGGGAGTAAACTACGAGCAGTACTTC
many TRBJ2-7 TRBV29-1 NA CSVEGGRESYEQYF TGCAGCGTTGAAGGCGGACGGGAATCCTACGAGCAGTACTTC
many TRBJ2-5 TRBV7-2 TRBD2 CACSKLGGETQYF TGTGCCTGCAGCAAACTGGGAGGGGAGACCCAGTACTTC
NA TRBJ1-2 TRBV7-2 NA CASSPGTSGYTF TGTGCCAGCAGTCCCGGGACTAGCGGCTACACCTTC
few TRBJ1-2 TRBV28 TRBD1 CASSPPGTANYGYTF TGTGCCAGCAGTCCCCCCGGGACAGCTAACTATGGCTACACCTTC
NA TRBJ2-1 TRBV18 TRBD1 CASSRGQGAGNEQFF TGTGCCAGCTCAAGGGGACAGGGGGCTGGGAATGAGCAGTTCTTC
NA TRBJ2-7 TRBV5-1 TRBD1 CASSPGTVSHEQYF TGTGCCAGCTCACCAGGGACAGTCTCCCACGAGCAGTACTTC
NA TRBJ1-1 TRBV6-4 NA CAGSGRAGTEAFF TGTGCCGGCAGTGGCAGGGCCGGGACTGAAGCTTTCTTT
many TRBJ2-7 TRBV28 NA CASSRAIYEQYF TGTGCCAGCAGCCGTGCGATATACGAGCAGTACTTC
many TRBJ2-3 TRBV7-3 TRBD1 CASSPSTGGFDTQYF TGTGCCAGCAGCCCTTCGACAGGGGGCTTCGATACGCAGTATTTT
many TRBJ1-5 TRBV20-1 NA CSARERRTPDQPQHF TGCAGTGCTAGAGAGAGACGGACCCCGGACCAGCCCCAGCATTTT
many TRBJ2-5 TRBV30 TRBD2 CAWGLAGAQETQYF TGTGCCTGGGGACTAGCGGGGGCCCAAGAGACCCAGTACTTC
many TRBJ1-4 TRBV14 NA CASSPRFGTNEKLFF TGTGCCAGCAGCCCCCGGTTTGGGACTAATGAAAAACTGTTTTTT
many TRBJ1-2 TRBV6-6 NA CASSSHRLTGRAYGYTF TGTGCCAGCAGTTCTCATAGGCTAACAGGGAGAGCCTATGGCTACACCTTC
many TRBJ2-5 TRBV5-1 TRBD1 CASSLGTGGAETQYF TGCGCCAGCAGCTTGGGTACAGGGGGCGCAGAGACCCAGTACTTC
many TRBJ1-1 TRBV15 NA CATSRVSWGQTFF TGTGCCACCAGCAGAGTGTCCTGGGGGCAAACTTTCTTT
many TRBJ2-3 TRBV15 NA CATSRGEGPSLTDTQYF TGTGCCACCAGCAGAGGAGAAGGTCCATCCCTCACAGATACGCAGTATTTT
many TRBJ2-7 TRBV6-2/TRBV6-3 NA CASSYLKSGRSYEQYF TGTGCCAGCAGTTACTTAAAGTCAGGGCGCTCCTACGAGCAGTACTTC
NA TRBJ2-6 TRBV20-1 NA CSAGPRGSVLTF TGCAGTGCTGGCCCTCGCGGTTCCGTCCTGACTTTC
many TRBJ2-5 TRBV18 NA CASSLLERETQYF TGTGCCAGCTCGCTGTTAGAGAGGGAGACCCAGTACTTC
NA TRBJ2-1 TRBV5-5 NA CASSLGRVSWDEQFF TGTGCCAGCAGCTTGGGCAGGGTCAGCTGGGATGAGCAGTTCTTC
many TRBJ1-6 TRBV11-2 NA CASSLLGLSGNSPLHF TGTGCCAGCAGCTTACTTGGGCTGTCGGGTAATTCACCCCTCCACTTT
few TRBJ1-5 TRBV28 NA CASSLSRETGNQPQHF TGTGCCAGCAGTTTATCCCGGGAAACAGGCAATCAGCCCCAGCATTTT
many TRBJ2-2 TRBV5-5 TRBD2 CASSSLAEYTGELFF TGTGCCAGCAGCTCACTAGCGGAGTACACCGGGGAGCTGTTTTTT
many TRBJ2-3 TRBV6-1 NA CASLRENTQYF TGTGCCAGCTTACGAGAAAATACGCAGTATTTT
NA TRBJ2-6 TRBV4-1 TRBD2 CASSQDPPGLAGSSGANVLTF TGCGCCAGCAGCCAAGATCCACCGGGACTAGCGGGATCTTCTGGGGCCAACGTCCTGACTTTC
many TRBJ2-1 TRBV7-9 NA CASSSRDGMYEQFF TGTGCCAGCAGCTCGCGGGATGGGATGTATGAGCAGTTCTTC
few TRBJ2-1 TRBV28 NA CASSLANEQFF TGTGCCAGCAGTTTGGCCAATGAGCAGTTCTTC
NA TRBJ1-1 TRBV18 TRBD1 CASSPSQGAGTEAFF TGTGCCAGCTCACCATCACAGGGGGCGGGCACTGAAGCTTTCTTT
NA TRBJ1-4 TRBV7-3 TRBD1 CASIQGISEKLFF TGTGCTAGTATACAGGGGATCAGTGAAAAACTGTTTTTT
many TRBJ1-4 TRBV30 TRBD1 CAWQKGAGEKLFF TGTGCCTGGCAAAAGGGGGCGGGAGAAAAACTGTTTTTT